This T cell receptor beta chain was documented in a study of blood T cell repertoires in COVID-19. Study-level information: Whether acute or convalescent, the COVID-19 samples came from the United States, Italy and Spain. In each case, the material was cDNA or gDNA derived from T cells, B-cell-depleted T cells, or PBMCs.

This CDR3 contains 14 residues. Per germline, CDR1 LGHDT and CDR2 YNNKEL (reference sequence). Trimming took off 2 bases at V and 1 base at J, with 8 bases between the two ends. Per the original data handling: Scientists estimated how many nucleated cells there were by amplifying reference gene primers. The method was immunoSEQ multiplex PCR; TCRdb's version includes in-frame clones alone and lacks a portion of them. That table furnishes V, J and clone size, whereas the DNA furnished D and trimming. The sample carries 100,000 to 150,000 clones, over 60% recorded once. The chain links TRBV3-1 (or the pseudogene TRBV3-2) to TRBJ1-2, with no clear D. The source material was peripheral blood. This receptor was identified in a man aged 65-85 years with acute or convalescent COVID-19. In nucleotides, the CDR3 is TGTGCCAGCAGCCAATCAGATGGTAACTATGGCTACACCTTC. It is translated as CASSQSDGNYGYTF.